The subject of this entry is one TCR beta chain. Its antigen is unknown. The data belong to a study of radiotherapy plus CTLA-4 blockade in lung cancer. Study background: Objective responses arose in around a sixth of patients, and approximately 28% experienced disease control. Study results and limitations: After radiotherapy and ipilimumab, tumor-derived clones expanded in peripheral blood. According to reports, early shifts in blood T cell clones, alongside interferon-beta, forecast response most accurately.

Focal radiation plus CTLA-4 blockade with ipilimumab was given to patients with chemo-refractory metastatic non-small-cell lung cancer. Repertoires were generated with immunoSEQ multiplex PCR, while TCRdb's copy carries only in-frame clones and drops some. The repertoire consists of over 75,000 clones, with around 86% occurring once and the leading ten covering 0.75% to 1%. The specimen comprised peripheral blood, sampled from a patient treated with radiotherapy plus ipilimumab. This receptor was obtained from a human donor with non-small cell lung cancer who had stable disease on radiotherapy plus ipilimumab.

The CDR3 coding sequence is TGTGCCAGTAGAGAACGGGGGGGGACAGATACGCAGTATTTT. This translates into CASRERGGTDTQYF. The chain employs TRBV19 and TRBJ2-3, with TRBD2 identical over 8 bases. The V gene end was trimmed by 6 bases and the J gene end by 3 bases; junction bases not matched to a gene: 5. The CDR3 runs to 14 residues. Germline V gene lookup returns CDR1 LNHDA and CDR2 SQIVND (reference sequence).